A selection of T cell receptor beta chains follows, all from one sample in a study of graft-versus-host responses after intestinal transplantation. Only in-frame clones appear in the TCRdb table, and some are missing; sequencing was by immunoSEQ multiplex PCR. The sample consists of some 80,000 clones, around 90% of them appearing once. The antigens for these receptors are not known. The starting material was unstimulated CD8+ T cells sorted from spleen or lymph node cells, obtained before transplant. These receptors were taken from a human donor who was the organ donor for an intestinal transplant. The CDR3 runs from the conserved cysteine through the conserved F or W. Each record gives: V gene, J gene, D gene, clone size, CDR3 length, CDR3 protein, CDR3 DNA. The D gene is left open where the match is weak. The size entry is marked missing in some rows and otherwise reads once, few, many or a size class.

TRBV7-2,TRBJ2-7,.,.,14,CASSLVSGTGEQYF,TGTGCCAGCAGCTTAGTGTCAGGGACGGGAGAGCAGTACTTC
TRBV5-4,TRBJ1-2,.,.,11,CASTIGYGYTF,TGTGCCAGCACCATTGGGTATGGCTACACCTTC
TRBV11-2,TRBJ2-1,.,.,11,CASSGNYEQFF,TGTGCCAGCAGCGGCAACTATGAGCAGTTCTTC
TRBV5-5,TRBJ2-1,.,.,18,CASSLVAYDQSSYNEQFF,TGTGCCAGCAGCTTGGTTGCTTACGATCAAAGCTCCTACAATGAGCAGTTCTTC
TRBV29-1,TRBJ1-2,TRBD1,.,14,CSVEGNRGPYGYTF,TGCAGCGTTGAAGGCAACAGGGGGCCTTATGGCTACACCTTC
TRBV7-3,TRBJ2-1,.,.,14,CASSLENAYNEQFF,TGTGCCAGCAGCTTAGAAAACGCATACAATGAGCAGTTCTTC
TRBV5-1,TRBJ2-7,.,few,12,CASSASPYEQYF,TGCGCCAGTTCAGCTTCTCCCTACGAGCAGTACTTC
TRBV9,TRBJ2-1,.,.,14,CASSPHLSYNEQFF,TGTGCCAGCAGCCCACACCTGTCCTACAATGAGCAGTTCTTC
TRBV10-1,TRBJ2-7,.,.,13,CASSEGISYEQYF,TGCGCCAGCAGTGAGGGAATTAGCTACGAGCAGTACTTC
TRBV27,TRBJ1-2,.,.,14,CASGFLGGRNGYTF,TGTGCCAGCGGTTTTTTGGGGGGGAGGAATGGCTACACCTTC
TRBV27,TRBJ2-7,TRBD1,.,15,CASRTWTGNPYEQYF,TGTGCCAGCAGGACCTGGACAGGGAACCCCTACGAGCAGTACTTC
TRBV6-6,TRBJ1-3,.,.,16,CASSKRGSLSGNTIYF,TGTGCCAGCAGTAAGAGGGGTTCCCTCTCTGGAAACACCATATATTTT
TRBV7-6,TRBJ1-5,TRBD1,once,16,CASSPTTGESNQPQHF,TGTGCCAGCAGCCCGACGACAGGGGAGTCCAATCAGCCCCAGCATTTT
TRBV28,TRBJ1-2,.,.,12,CASNLQGGGYTF,TGTGCCAGCAATTTACAGGGTGGAGGCTACACCTTC
TRBV27,TRBJ2-7,.,once,14,CASSPQVWVIEQYF,TGTGCCAGCAGTCCCCAGGTGTGGGTCATCGAGCAGTACTTC
TRBV11-2,TRBJ1-4,.,.,17,CASSVPIPGTTNEKLFF,TGTGCCAGCAGCGTACCCATTCCGGGAACAACTAATGAAAAACTGTTTTTT
TRBV25-1,TRBJ1-2,.,.,13,CASSEGSLDGYTF,TGTGCCAGCAGTGAGGGCAGTTTAGATGGCTACACCTTC
TRBV7-4,TRBJ1-1,.,.,12,CASSLPPRPAFF,TGTGCCAGCAGCTTGCCCCCACGACCAGCTTTCTTT
TRBV11-2,TRBJ1-1,.,.,16,CASSLDQGRQNTEAFF,TGTGCCAGCAGCTTAGATCAGGGCAGGCAGAACACTGAAGCTTTCTTT
TRBV5-1,TRBJ1-4,.,.,12,CASSLVGEKLFF,TGCGCCAGCAGCTTGGTTGGGGAAAAACTGTTTTTT
TRBV27,TRBJ2-2,.,.,15,CASSLFQGNTGELFF,TGTGCCAGCAGTTTATTCCAGGGGAACACCGGGGAGCTGTTTTTT
TRBV27,TRBJ1-2,.,.,15,CASSLSSGLNYGYTF,TGTGCCAGCAGTTTATCGTCAGGGTTAAACTATGGCTACACCTTC
TRBV15,TRBJ2-5,.,.,14,CATSRSSPQETQYF,TGTGCCACCAGCAGGTCCTCACCCCAAGAGACCCAGTACTTC
TRBV19,TRBJ2-7,.,.,15,CASSKGGVPTYEQYF,TGTGCCAGTAGTAAGGGGGGGGTACCGACCTACGAGCAGTACTTC
TRBV19,TRBJ1-2,.,few,14,CASTWDGRYYGYTF,TGTGCCAGTACCTGGGACGGGCGGTACTATGGCTACACCTTC
TRBV5-6,TRBJ1-4,TRBD1,few,15,CASSWVRGPGEKLFF,TGTGCCAGCAGCTGGGTCAGGGGGCCGGGAGAAAAACTGTTTTTT
TRBV6-5,TRBJ2-7,.,.,15,CASSYPSVWGYEQYF,TGTGCCAGCAGTTACCCCTCCGTCTGGGGCTACGAGCAGTACTTC
TRBV5-1,TRBJ2-1,TRBD2,.,18,CASSPRLAGGPSYNEQFF,TGCGCCAGCAGCCCTAGACTAGCGGGAGGGCCCTCCTACAATGAGCAGTTCTTC
TRBV9,TRBJ2-1,TRBD2,.,18,CASSGGRRLAGDYNEQFF,TGTGCCAGCAGCGGCGGACGGAGGCTAGCGGGAGACTACAATGAGCAGTTCTTC
TRBV27,TRBJ2-2,.,once,15,CASSLFRSNTGELFF,TGTGCCAGCAGTCTCTTTCGATCTAACACCGGGGAGCTGTTTTTT
TRBV27,TRBJ2-1,TRBD1,.,16,CASSLGTGGNYNEQFF,TGTGCCAGCAGTTTAGGGACAGGGGGCAACTACAATGAGCAGTTCTTC
TRBV4-1,TRBJ1-2,.,.,13,CASSQFINYGYTF,TGCGCCAGCAGCCAATTCATTAACTATGGCTACACCTTC
TRBV7-3,TRBJ2-3,.,once,16,CASSPHRERNTDTQYF,TGTGCCAGCAGCCCCCACAGGGAACGAAACACAGATACGCAGTATTTT
TRBV2,TRBJ2-1,.,few,19,CASSVAAIGTLGTGNEQFF,TGTGCCAGCAGCGTAGCTGCGATCGGCACGCTCGGGACGGGCAATGAGCAGTTCTTC
TRBV7-8,TRBJ1-5,.,.,17,CASSLDELGGGYQPQHF,TGTGCCAGCAGCTTAGACGAGTTGGGGGGCGGGTATCAGCCCCAGCATTTT
TRBV4-2,TRBJ2-3,.,.,15,CASRDSRDNTDTQYF,TGTGCCAGCAGAGACTCCCGGGACAACACAGATACGCAGTATTTT